This is a list of T cell receptor beta chains from one sample in a study of control samples from healthy donors and cancer patients. Libraries were prepared by immunoSEQ multiplex PCR; TCRdb keeps only in-frame clonotypes and omits some of them. The table shows some 210,000 clones, with around 93% occurring only once. Sample: blood. The source is a man aged 25 to 45 in good health. CDR3s include the opening cysteine and the closing phenylalanine or tryptophan. Fields, in order: V gene, J gene, D gene, clone size, CDR3 DNA, CDR3 protein. D genes are given only for firm matches. Size values are once, few and many counts, or a class for expanded clones, and some rows have none.

v_call: TRBV12-3/TRBV12-4
j_call: TRBJ1-6
d_call: -
clone_size: few
cdr3_nt: TGTGCCAGCGGACGGGATAATTCACCCCTCCACTTT
cdr3_aa: CASGRDNSPLHF

v_call: TRBV5-1
j_call: TRBJ1-1
d_call: -
clone_size: -
cdr3_nt: TGCGCCAGCAGGGTTGGACGTGGACCGAGGACTGAAGCTTTCTTT
cdr3_aa: CASRVGRGPRTEAFF

v_call: TRBV2
j_call: TRBJ1-2
d_call: -
clone_size: -
cdr3_nt: TGTGCCAGCAGCGTACAGGAGAACTATGGCTACACCTTC
cdr3_aa: CASSVQENYGYTF

v_call: TRBV24-1
j_call: TRBJ2-7
d_call: -
clone_size: -
cdr3_nt: TGTGCCACCAGTGACGGACAGAGCACCCTCTACGAGCAGTACTTC
cdr3_aa: CATSDGQSTLYEQYF

v_call: TRBV7-9
j_call: TRBJ1-6
d_call: -
clone_size: -
cdr3_nt: TGTGCCAGCAGCTCCGATGGGCGTAAAGGCAGCTCACCCCTCCACTTT
cdr3_aa: CASSSDGRKGSSPLHF

v_call: TRBV19
j_call: TRBJ2-6
d_call: -
clone_size: -
cdr3_nt: TGTGCCAGTGGGGACGCACGCATAGCTTCTGGGTCCAACGTCCTGACTTTC
cdr3_aa: CASGDARIASGSNVLTF

v_call: TRBV2
j_call: TRBJ1-1
d_call: TRBD1
clone_size: -
cdr3_nt: TGTGCCAGTGACGGACAGGGAGGGTTAACTGAAGCTTTCTTT
cdr3_aa: CASDGQGGLTEAFF

v_call: TRBV7-9
j_call: TRBJ2-1
d_call: -
clone_size: few
cdr3_nt: TGTGCCAGCAGCTTAGACTTCAGCTCCTACAATGAGCAGTTCTTC
cdr3_aa: CASSLDFSSYNEQFF

v_call: TRBV4-1
j_call: TRBJ2-3
d_call: TRBD2
clone_size: -
cdr3_nt: TGCGCCAGCGGGAGGGGCACAGATACGCAGTATTTT
cdr3_aa: CASGRGTDTQYF

v_call: TRBV25-1
j_call: TRBJ1-2
d_call: -
clone_size: -
cdr3_nt: TGTGCCAGCAGTGATGTAATACCGGATAAGAATGGCTACACCTTC
cdr3_aa: CASSDVIPDKNGYTF

v_call: TRBV6-4
j_call: TRBJ2-1
d_call: -
clone_size: -
cdr3_nt: TGTGCCAGCAGTGCCCAGACAGTTTCATTGAGCTCCTACAATGAGCAGTTCTTC
cdr3_aa: CASSAQTVSLSSYNEQFF

v_call: TRBV9
j_call: TRBJ2-7
d_call: -
clone_size: -
cdr3_nt: TGTGCCAGCAGCCCGAATCTACAGCTCTCGGAGCAGTACTTC
cdr3_aa: CASSPNLQLSEQYF

v_call: TRBV10-3
j_call: TRBJ2-3
d_call: TRBD1
clone_size: -
cdr3_nt: TGTGCCATCAGGGAGGGGACAGGGGGCAAGGATACGCAGTATTTT
cdr3_aa: CAIREGTGGKDTQYF

v_call: TRBV4-2
j_call: TRBJ1-3
d_call: TRBD1
clone_size: -
cdr3_nt: TGTGCCAGCAGCCAGGACAGGGCGGGAAGTTCTGGAAACACCATATATTTT
cdr3_aa: CASSQDRAGSSGNTIYF

v_call: TRBV6-5
j_call: TRBJ2-1
d_call: -
clone_size: -
cdr3_nt: TGTGCCAGCAAGAAGGGGCCGAACAATGAGCAGTTCTTC
cdr3_aa: CASKKGPNNEQFF

v_call: TRBV9
j_call: TRBJ2-2
d_call: -
clone_size: once
cdr3_nt: TGTGCCAGCAGCCCCCACCCGGGAGCCAAAGCCGGGGAGCTGTTTTTT
cdr3_aa: CASSPHPGAKAGELFF

v_call: TRBV6-2/TRBV6-3
j_call: TRBJ1-5
d_call: TRBD1
clone_size: -
cdr3_nt: TGTGCCAGCAGCCGAGGGACAGAGAATCAGCCCCAGCATTTT
cdr3_aa: CASSRGTENQPQHF

v_call: TRBV29-1
j_call: TRBJ2-7
d_call: -
clone_size: -
cdr3_nt: TGCAGCGTTCTCATTAACATGAGCTACGAGCAGTACTTC
cdr3_aa: CSVLINMSYEQYF

v_call: TRBV2
j_call: TRBJ2-3
d_call: -
clone_size: -
cdr3_nt: TGTGCCAGCAGTGAAGGTCCTGGGGGTACGCAGTATTTT
cdr3_aa: CASSEGPGGTQYF

v_call: TRBV25-1
j_call: TRBJ2-7
d_call: TRBD1
clone_size: once
cdr3_nt: TGTGCCAGCAGTACCCGGGACAGGTACGAGCAGTACTTC
cdr3_aa: CASSTRDRYEQYF

v_call: TRBV9
j_call: TRBJ2-1
d_call: TRBD1
clone_size: -
cdr3_nt: TGTGCCAGCAGCCCACGGACAGGGGAGTTAGCGTTCTTC
cdr3_aa: CASSPRTGELAFF

v_call: TRBV6-1
j_call: TRBJ1-5
d_call: -
clone_size: -
cdr3_nt: TGTGCCAGCAGTGAAGACGCGGGGGGCAATCAGCCCCAGCATTTT
cdr3_aa: CASSEDAGGNQPQHF

v_call: TRBV2
j_call: TRBJ2-1
d_call: -
clone_size: -
cdr3_nt: TGTGCCAGCACCGCTAGTTGGGGTTACAATGAGCAGTTCTTC
cdr3_aa: CASTASWGYNEQFF